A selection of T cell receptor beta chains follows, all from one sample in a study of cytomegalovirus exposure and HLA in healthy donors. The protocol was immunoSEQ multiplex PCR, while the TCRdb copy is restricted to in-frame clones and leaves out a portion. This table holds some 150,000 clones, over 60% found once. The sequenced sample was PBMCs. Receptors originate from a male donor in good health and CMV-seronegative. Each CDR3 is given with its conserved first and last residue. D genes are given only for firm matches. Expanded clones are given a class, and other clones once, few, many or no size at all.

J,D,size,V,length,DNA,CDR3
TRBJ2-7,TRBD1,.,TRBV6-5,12,TGTGCCAGCAGTAGAGACAGGGTCGAGCAGTACTTC,CASSRDRVEQYF
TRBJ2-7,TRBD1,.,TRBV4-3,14,TGCGCCAGCAGCCAAGGGACAGGCTTCTACGAGCAGTACTTC,CASSQGTGFYEQYF
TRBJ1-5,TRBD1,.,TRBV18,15,TGTGCCAGCTCACCCGGAGACAGGGTTCACCAGCCCCAGCATTTT,CASSPGDRVHQPQHF
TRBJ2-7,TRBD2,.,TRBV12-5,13,TGTGCTAGTGGGACTAGCGGACCCTACGAGCAGTACTTC,CASGTSGPYEQYF
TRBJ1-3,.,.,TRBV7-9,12,TGTGCCAGCAGCCCGTTGTCGGACACCATATATTTT,CASSPLSDTIYF
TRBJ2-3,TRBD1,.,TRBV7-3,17,TGTGCCAGCAGCCCCTACGGACAGGGTTTAATCACAGATACGCAGTATTTT,CASSPYGQGLITDTQYF
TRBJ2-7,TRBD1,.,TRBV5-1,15,TGCGCCAGCAGCTTCTGGACAGGGCAAAGCTACGAGCAGTACTTC,CASSFWTGQSYEQYF
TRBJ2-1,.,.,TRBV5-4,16,TGTGCCAGCGCCTCCCCCCGGGACTCCTCGGCAAATGAGCAGTTCTTC,CASASPRDSSANEQFF
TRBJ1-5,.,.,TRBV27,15,TGTGCCAGCAGTTCCCTTGGCATGTCCAATCAGCCCCAGCATTTT,CASSSLGMSNQPQHF
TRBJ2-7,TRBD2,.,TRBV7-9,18,TGTGCCAGCAGCTCTTCGAAAGGACTAGCGGGAGGGCTCCACGAGCAGTACTTC,CASSSSKGLAGGLHEQYF
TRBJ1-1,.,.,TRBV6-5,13,TGTGCCAGCACCAGGGGTGAGAACACTGAAGCTTTCTTT,CASTRGENTEAFF
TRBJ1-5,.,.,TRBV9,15,TGTGCCAGCAGTCTAGACGGATATAGCAATCAGCCCCAGCATTTT,CASSLDGYSNQPQHF
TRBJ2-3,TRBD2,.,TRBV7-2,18,TGTGCCAGCAGCTTAGCGCGGGCTAGCGGGGGGGTTATAGATACGCAGTATTTT,CASSLARASGGVIDTQYF
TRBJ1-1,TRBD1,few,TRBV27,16,TGTGCCAGCAGTTTATCCGGGGACAGAGTGAACACTGAAGCTTTCTTT,CASSLSGDRVNTEAFF
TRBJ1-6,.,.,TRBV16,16,TGTGCCAGCAGCCATTTGGGTAGGGGGAGTAATTCACCCCTCCACTTT,CASSHLGRGSNSPLHF
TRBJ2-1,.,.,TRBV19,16,TGTGCCAGTAGTATCGACGCAGGGAACTCCTACAATGAGCAGTTCTTC,CASSIDAGNSYNEQFF
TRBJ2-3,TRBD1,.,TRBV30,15,TGTGCCTGGGATAAACAGGGGTTTAGCACAGATACGCAGTATTTT,CAWDKQGFSTDTQYF
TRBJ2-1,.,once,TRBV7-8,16,TGTGCCAGCAGCTTATCCGCGGGGAGGTCCTACAATGAGCAGTTCTTC,CASSLSAGRSYNEQFF
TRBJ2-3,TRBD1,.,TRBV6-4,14,TGTGCCAGCAGTGCGACAGGGGGGGCAGATACGCAGTATTTT,CASSATGGADTQYF
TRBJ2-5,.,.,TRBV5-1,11,TGCGCCAGCAGCCTCCAAGAGACCCAGTACTTC,CASSLQETQYF
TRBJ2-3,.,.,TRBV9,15,TGTGCCAGCAGCGTAGTAGCGGCTGGCACAGATACGCAGTATTTT,CASSVVAAGTDTQYF
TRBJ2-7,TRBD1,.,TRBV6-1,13,TGTGCCAGCAGGGGGGACAGACTCTACGAGCAGTACTTC,CASRGDRLYEQYF
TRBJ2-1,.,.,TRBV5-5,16,TGTGCCAGCAGCCCTAGGTCGGGTAGCTCCTACAATGAGCAGTTCTTC,CASSPRSGSSYNEQFF
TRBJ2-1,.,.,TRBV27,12,TGTGCCAGCAGACAAGGGGGCAATGAGCAGTTCTTC,CASRQGGNEQFF
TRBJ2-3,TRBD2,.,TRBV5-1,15,TGCGCCAGCAGCCCCTCTAGCGGGGGCCGGGATACGCAGTATTTT,CASSPSSGGRDTQYF
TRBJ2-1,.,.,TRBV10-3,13,TGTGCCATCAATAGGGACATCTACAATGAGCAGTTCTTC,CAINRDIYNEQFF
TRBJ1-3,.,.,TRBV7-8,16,TGTGCCAGCAGCTTACACAGGCCGAACTCTGGAAACACCATATATTTT,CASSLHRPNSGNTIYF
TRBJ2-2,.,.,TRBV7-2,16,TGTGCCAGCAGCCGAGACCGCCGGGCGGGCACCGGGGAGCTGTTTTTT,CASSRDRRAGTGELFF
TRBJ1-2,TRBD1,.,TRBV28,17,TGTGCCAGCAGTTTCGCCGGGACAGGGGGGGGTGGCTATGGCTACACCTTC,CASSFAGTGGGGYGYTF
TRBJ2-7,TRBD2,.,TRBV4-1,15,TGCGCCAGCAGCCATCCCGGACTAGCGGGGAGTGAGCAGTACTTC,CASSHPGLAGSEQYF